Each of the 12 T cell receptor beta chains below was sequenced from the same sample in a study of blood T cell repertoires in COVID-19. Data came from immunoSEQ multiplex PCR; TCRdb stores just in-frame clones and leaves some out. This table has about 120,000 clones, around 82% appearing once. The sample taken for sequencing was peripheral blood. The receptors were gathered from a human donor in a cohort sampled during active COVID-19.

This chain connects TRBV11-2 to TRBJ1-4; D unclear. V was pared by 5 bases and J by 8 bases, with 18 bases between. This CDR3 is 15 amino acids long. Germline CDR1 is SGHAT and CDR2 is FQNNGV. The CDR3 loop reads CASSLFPSKEEKLFF. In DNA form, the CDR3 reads TGTGCCAGCAGCCTCTTCCCCTCTAAGGAGGAAAAACTGTTTTTT.

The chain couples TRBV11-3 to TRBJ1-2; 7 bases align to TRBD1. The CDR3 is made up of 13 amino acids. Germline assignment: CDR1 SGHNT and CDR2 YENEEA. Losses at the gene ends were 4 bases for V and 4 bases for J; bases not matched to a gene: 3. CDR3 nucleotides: TGTGCCAGCAGCTCCCAGGGGGTCTATGGCTACACCTTC. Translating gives CASSSQGVYGYTF.

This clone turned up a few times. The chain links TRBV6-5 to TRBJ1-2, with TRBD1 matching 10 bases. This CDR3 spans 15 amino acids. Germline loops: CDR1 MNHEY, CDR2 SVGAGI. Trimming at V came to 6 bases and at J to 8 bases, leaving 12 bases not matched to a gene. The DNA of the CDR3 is TGTGCCAGCAGCCGGGGGAGACAGGGGGCAGGAGGCTACACCTTC. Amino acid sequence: CASSRGRQGAGGYTF.

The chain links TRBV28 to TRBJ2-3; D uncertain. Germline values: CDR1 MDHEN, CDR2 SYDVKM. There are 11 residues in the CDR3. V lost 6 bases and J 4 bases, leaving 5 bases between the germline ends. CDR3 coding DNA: TGTGCCAGCAGCCTACCAGATACGCAGTATTTT. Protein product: CASSLPDTQYF.

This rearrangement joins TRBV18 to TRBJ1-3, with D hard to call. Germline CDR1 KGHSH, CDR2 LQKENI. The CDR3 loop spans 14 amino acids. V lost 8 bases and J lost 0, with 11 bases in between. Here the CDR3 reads CASTDSSSGNTIYF. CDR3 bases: TGTGCCAGCACCGACTCGAGCTCTGGAAACACCATATATTTT.

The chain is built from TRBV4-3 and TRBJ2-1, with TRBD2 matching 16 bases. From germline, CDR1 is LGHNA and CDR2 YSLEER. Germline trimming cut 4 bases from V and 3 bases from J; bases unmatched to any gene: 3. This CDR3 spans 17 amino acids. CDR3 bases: TGCGCCAGCAGCCCGGGACTAGCGGGGGGGATCTACAATGAGCAGTTCTTC. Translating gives CASSPGLAGGIYNEQFF.

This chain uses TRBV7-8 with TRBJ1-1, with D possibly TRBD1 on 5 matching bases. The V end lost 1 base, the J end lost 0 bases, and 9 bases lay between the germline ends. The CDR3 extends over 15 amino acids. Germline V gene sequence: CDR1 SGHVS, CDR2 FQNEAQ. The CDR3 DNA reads TGTGCCAGCAGCTTAGAGGGGTTAGTGAACACTGAAGCTTTCTTT. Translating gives CASSLEGLVNTEAFF.

The CDR3 region is CASSLGTGFDGYTF. CDR3 coding DNA: TGTGCCAGCAGCTTGGGGACAGGGTTTGATGGCTACACCTTC. The chain employs TRBV5-5 and TRBJ1-2, with TRBD1 matching over 8 bases. With 0 bases clipped from V and 6 bases from J, the junction kept 4 bases outside the gene matches. The CDR3 totals 14 residues. Germline CDR1 SGHKS, CDR2 YYEKEE (reference sequence).

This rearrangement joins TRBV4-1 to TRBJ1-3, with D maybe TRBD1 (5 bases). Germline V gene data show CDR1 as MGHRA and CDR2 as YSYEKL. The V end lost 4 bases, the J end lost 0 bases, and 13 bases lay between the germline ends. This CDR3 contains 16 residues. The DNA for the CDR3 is TGCGCCAGCAGCCGTAAAGGGACTTTCTCTGGAAACACCATATATTTT. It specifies CASSRKGTFSGNTIYF.

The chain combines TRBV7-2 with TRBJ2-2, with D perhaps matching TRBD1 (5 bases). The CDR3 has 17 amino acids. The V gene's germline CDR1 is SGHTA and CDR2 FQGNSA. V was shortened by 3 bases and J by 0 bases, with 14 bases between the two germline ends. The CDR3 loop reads CASSFPGGRANTGELFF. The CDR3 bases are TGTGCCAGCAGCTTCCCCGGTGGCAGGGCGAACACCGGGGAGCTGTTTTTT.

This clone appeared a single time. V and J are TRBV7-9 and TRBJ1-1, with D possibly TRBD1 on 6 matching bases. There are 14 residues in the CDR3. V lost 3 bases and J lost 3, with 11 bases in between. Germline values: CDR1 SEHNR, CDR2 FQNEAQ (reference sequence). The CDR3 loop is CASSLPGAYTEAFF. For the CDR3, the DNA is TGTGCCAGCAGCTTGCCAGGGGCTTACACTGAAGCTTTCTTT.

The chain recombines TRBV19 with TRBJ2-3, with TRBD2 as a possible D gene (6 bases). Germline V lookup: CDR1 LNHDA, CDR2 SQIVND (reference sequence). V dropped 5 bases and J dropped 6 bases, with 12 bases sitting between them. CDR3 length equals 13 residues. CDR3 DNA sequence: TGTGCCAGTAGTCTCCGGGCGGGGGATACGCAGTATTTT. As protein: CASSLRAGDTQYF.